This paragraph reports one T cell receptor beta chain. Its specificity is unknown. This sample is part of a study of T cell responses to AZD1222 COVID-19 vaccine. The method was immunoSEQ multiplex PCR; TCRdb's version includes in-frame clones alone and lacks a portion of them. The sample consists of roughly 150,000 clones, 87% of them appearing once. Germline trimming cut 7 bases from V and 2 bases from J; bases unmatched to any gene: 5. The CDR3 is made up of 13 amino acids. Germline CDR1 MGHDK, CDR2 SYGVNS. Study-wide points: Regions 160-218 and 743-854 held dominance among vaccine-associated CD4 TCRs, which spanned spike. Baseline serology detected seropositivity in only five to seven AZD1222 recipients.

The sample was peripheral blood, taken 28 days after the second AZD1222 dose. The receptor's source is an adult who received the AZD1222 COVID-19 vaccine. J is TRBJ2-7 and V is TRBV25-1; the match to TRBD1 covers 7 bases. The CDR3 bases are TGTGCCAGCACTCGGACAGGCGCCTACGAGCAGTACTTC. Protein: CASTRTGAYEQYF.